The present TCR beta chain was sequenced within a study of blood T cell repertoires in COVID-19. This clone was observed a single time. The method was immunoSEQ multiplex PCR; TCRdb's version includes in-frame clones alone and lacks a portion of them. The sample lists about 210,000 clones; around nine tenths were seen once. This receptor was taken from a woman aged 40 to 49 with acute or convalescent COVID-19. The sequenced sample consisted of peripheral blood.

CDR3: CASSQGWGGGYNEQFF. CDR3 DNA sequence: TGTGCCAGCAGCCAGGGTTGGGGCGGGGGGTACAATGAGCAGTTCTTC. The chain employs TRBV3-1 (or the pseudogene TRBV3-2) and TRBJ2-1; 8 nucleotides match TRBD2. Germline trimming cut 3 bases from V and 4 bases from J; bases unmatched to any gene: 8. CDR1 is LGHDT, CDR2 YNNKEL, per germline (reference sequence). CDR3 length equals 16 residues.